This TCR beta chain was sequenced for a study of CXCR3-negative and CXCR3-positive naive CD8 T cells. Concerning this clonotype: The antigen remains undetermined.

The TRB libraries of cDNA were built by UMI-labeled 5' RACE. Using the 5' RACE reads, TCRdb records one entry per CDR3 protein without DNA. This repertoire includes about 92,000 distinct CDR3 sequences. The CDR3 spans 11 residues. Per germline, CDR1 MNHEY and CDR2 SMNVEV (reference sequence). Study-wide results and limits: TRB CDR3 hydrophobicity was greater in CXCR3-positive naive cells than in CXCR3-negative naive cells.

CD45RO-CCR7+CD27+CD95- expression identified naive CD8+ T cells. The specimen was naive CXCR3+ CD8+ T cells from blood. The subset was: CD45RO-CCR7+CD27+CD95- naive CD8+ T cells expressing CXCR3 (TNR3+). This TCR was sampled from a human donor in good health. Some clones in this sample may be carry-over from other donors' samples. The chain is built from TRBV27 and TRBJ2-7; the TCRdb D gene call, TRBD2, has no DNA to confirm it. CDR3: CASGPFREQYF.